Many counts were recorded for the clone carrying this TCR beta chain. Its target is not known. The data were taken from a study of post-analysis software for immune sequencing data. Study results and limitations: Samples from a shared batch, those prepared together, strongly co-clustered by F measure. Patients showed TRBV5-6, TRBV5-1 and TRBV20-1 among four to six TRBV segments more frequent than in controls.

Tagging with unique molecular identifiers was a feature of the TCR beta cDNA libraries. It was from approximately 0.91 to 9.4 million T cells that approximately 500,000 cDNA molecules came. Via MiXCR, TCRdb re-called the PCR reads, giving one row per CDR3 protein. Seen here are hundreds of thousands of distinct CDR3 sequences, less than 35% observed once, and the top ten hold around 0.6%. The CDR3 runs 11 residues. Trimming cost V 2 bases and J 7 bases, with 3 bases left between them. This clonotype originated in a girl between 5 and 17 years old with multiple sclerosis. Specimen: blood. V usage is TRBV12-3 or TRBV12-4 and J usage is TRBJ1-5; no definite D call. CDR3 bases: TGTGCCAGCAGTTTATCCCAGCCCCAGCATTTT. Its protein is CASSLSQPQHF.